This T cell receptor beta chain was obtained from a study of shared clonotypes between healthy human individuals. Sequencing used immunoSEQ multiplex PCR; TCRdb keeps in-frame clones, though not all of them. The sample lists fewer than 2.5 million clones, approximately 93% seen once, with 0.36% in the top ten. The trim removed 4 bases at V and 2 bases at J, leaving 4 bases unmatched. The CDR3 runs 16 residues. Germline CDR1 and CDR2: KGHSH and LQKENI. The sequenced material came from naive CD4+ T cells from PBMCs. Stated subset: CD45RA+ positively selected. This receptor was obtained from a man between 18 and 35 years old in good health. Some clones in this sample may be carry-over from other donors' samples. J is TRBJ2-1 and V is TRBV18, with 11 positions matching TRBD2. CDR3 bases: TGTGCCAGCTCACGCGGGACTAGCGGTGCCTACAATGAGCAGTTCTTC. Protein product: CASSRGTSGAYNEQFF.